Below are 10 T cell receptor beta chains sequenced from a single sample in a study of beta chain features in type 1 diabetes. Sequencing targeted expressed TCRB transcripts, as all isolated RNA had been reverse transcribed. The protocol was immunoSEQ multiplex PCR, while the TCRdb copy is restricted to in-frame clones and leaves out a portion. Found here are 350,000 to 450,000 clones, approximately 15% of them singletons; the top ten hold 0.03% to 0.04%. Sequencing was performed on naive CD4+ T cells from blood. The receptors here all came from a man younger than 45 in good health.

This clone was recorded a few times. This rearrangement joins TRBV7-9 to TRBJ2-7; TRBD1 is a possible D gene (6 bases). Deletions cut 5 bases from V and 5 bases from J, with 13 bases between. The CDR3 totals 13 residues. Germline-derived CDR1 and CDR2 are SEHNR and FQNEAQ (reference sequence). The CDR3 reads CASSVQGIHEQYF. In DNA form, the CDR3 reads TGTGCCAGCAGCGTACAGGGAATCCACGAGCAGTACTTC.

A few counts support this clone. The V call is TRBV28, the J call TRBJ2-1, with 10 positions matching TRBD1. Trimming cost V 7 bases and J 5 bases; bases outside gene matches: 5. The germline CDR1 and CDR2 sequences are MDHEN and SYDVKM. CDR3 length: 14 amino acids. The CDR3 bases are TGTGCCAGCAAAGACAGGGGGCTTGACAATGAGCAGTTCTTC. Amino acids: CASKDRGLDNEQFF.

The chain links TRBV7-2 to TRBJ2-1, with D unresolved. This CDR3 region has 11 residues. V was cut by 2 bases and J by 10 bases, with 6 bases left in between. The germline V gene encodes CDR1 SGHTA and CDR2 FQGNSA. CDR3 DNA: TGTGCCAGCAGCTTAAAACAGGAGCAGTTCTTC. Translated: CASSLKQEQFF.

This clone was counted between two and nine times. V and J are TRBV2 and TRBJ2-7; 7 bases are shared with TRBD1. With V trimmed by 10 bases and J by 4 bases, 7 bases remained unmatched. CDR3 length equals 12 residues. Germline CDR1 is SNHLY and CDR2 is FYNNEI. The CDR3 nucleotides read TGTGCCACAGGGACAGCAATTTACGAGCAGTACTTC. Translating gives CATGTAIYEQYF.

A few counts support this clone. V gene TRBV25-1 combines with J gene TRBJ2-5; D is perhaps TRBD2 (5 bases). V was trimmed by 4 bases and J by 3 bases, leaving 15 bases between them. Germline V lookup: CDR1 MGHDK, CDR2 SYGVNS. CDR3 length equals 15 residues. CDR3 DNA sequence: TGTGCCAGCAGTGTGTTGGGAGATGCCGAAGAGACCCAGTACTTC. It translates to CASSVLGDAEETQYF.

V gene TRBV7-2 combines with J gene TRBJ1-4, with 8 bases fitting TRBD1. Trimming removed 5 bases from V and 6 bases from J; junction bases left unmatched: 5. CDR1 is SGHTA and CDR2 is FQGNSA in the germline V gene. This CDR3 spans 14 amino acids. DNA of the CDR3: TGTGCCAGCAGCCAAACAGGGGGATATGAAAAACTGTTTTTT. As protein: CASSQTGGYEKLFF.

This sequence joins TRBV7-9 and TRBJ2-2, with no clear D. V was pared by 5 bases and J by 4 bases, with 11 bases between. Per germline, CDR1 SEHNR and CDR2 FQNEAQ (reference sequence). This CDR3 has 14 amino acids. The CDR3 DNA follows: TGTGCCAGCAGCCAGACTGGAATCACCGGGGAGCTGTTTTTT. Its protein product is CASSQTGITGELFF.

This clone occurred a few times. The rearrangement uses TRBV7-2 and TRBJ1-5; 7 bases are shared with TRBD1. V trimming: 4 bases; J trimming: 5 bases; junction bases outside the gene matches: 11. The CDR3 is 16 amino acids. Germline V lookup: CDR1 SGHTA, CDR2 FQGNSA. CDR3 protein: CASSYTGTVSYQPQHF. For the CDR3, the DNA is TGTGCCAGCAGCTACACCGGGACAGTGAGTTATCAGCCCCAGCATTTT.

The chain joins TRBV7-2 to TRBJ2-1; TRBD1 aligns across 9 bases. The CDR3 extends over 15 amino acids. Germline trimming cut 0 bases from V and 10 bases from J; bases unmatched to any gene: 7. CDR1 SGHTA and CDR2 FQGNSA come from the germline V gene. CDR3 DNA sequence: TGTGCCAGCAGCTTAGCTGGGACAGGGAGGTTGGAGCAGTTCTTC. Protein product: CASSLAGTGRLEQFF.

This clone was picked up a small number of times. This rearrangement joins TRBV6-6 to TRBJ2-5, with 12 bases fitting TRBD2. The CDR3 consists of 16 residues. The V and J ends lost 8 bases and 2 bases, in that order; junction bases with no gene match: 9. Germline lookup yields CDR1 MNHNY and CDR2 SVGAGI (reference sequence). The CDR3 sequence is CASLRSGTSGQETQYF. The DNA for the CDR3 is TGTGCCAGCCTGAGGTCTGGGACTAGCGGGCAAGAGACCCAGTACTTC.